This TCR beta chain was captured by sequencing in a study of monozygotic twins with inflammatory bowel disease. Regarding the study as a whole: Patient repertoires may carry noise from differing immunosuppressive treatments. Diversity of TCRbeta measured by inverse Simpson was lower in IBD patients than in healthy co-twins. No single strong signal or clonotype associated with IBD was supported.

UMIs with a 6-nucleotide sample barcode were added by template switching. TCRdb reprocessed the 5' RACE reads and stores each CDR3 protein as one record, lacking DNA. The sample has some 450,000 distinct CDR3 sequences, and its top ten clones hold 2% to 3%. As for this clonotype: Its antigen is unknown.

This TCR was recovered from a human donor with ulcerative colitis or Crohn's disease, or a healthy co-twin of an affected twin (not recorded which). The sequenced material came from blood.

CDR3 region: CASSLVLGFRNQPQHF. The chain joins TRBV12-3 or TRBV12-4 to TRBJ1-5. The CDR3 contains 16 residues.